The 20 T cell receptor beta chains reported below all come from one sample, sequenced in a study of blood T cell repertoires in COVID-19. Measured with immunoSEQ multiplex PCR; TCRdb has only the in-frame clones, and not every one. Seen here are 300,000 to 450,000 clones, more than 75% observed once, and the top ten hold more than 9%. Material for sequencing was peripheral blood. The source of these receptors is a woman aged 25 to 45 with COVID-19, enrolled during active disease.

The rearrangement links TRBV5-6 to TRBJ1-2; possibly TRBD1 for D (5 bases). In germline, CDR1 is SGHDT, CDR2 YYEEEE. This CDR3 spans 13 amino acids. The ends were cut back, 4 bases at V and 6 bases at J, with 13 bases in the middle. CDR3 nucleotides: TGTGCCAGCAGCCCGAATGGGGGGGATGGCTACACCTTC. Amino acids: CASSPNGGDGYTF.

The chain uses TRBV30 and TRBJ2-4; D remains ambiguous. V dropped 4 bases and J dropped 0 bases, with 10 bases sitting between them. Germline CDR1 is GTSNPN and CDR2 is SVGIG (reference sequence). The CDR3 loop spans 14 amino acids. The CDR3 coding sequence is TGTGCCTGGAATAAGCGCCGAGCCAAAAACATTCAGTACTTC. Its translation is CAWNKRRAKNIQYF.

The genes are TRBV5-1 and TRBJ1-1; D might be TRBD1 (5 bases). The CDR3 is 11 amino acids. Germline V gene sequence: CDR1 SGHRS, CDR2 YFSETQ. V lost 7 bases, J lost 7 bases, and 11 bases lay in between. The CDR3 here is CASQSGLEAFF. The CDR3, as DNA: TGCGCCAGCCAATCAGGGCTTGAAGCTTTCTTT.

J is TRBJ1-2 and V is TRBV10-3; 9 bases agree with TRBD1. This CDR3 comprises 12 residues. Germline CDR1 and CDR2: ENHRY and SYGVKD. The V and J ends lost 7 bases and 6 bases, in that order; junction bases with no gene match: 3. CDR3 sequence reads: CAINRQGDGYTF. Written as DNA, the CDR3 is TGTGCCATCAACCGACAGGGGGATGGCTACACCTTC.

The V call is TRBV10-2, the J call TRBJ1-3, with 9 bases matching TRBD1. The CDR3 has 21 amino acids. Germline values: CDR1 WSHSY, CDR2 SAAADI. The trim removed 2 bases at V and 4 bases at J, leaving 21 bases unmatched. The CDR3 bases are TGCGCCAGCAGTGAGATCTACCCGGGACAGGGAGCGCTTGACGCGGGAAACACCATATATTTT. This gives the protein CASSEIYPGQGALDAGNTIYF.

In regard to this clone: A read error may produce the germline difference seen at one junction end. The V gene is TRBV24-1, the J gene TRBJ2-5; weak D call: TRBD1 (6 bases). Germline V CDR1 and CDR2: KGHDR, SFDVKD. The CDR3 totals 15 residues. The CDR3 loop reads CATSDPLGHQETQYF. The CDR3 DNA reads as TGTGCCACCAGTGATCCGTTGGGACACCAGGAGACCCAGTACTTC.

This clone was counted a few times. This chain's CDR3 is CASSPRVAEETQYF. The CDR3 nucleotides are TGTGCCAGCAGTCCTCGGGTAGCGGAAGAGACCCAGTACTTC. The rearrangement links TRBV28 to TRBJ2-5; the D gene is possibly TRBD2 (6 bases). Trimming took off 5 bases at V and 3 bases at J, with 13 bases between the two ends. The CDR3 is 14 residues long. Germline V gives CDR1 MDHEN, CDR2 SYDVKM.

The V and J genes are TRBV12-2 and TRBJ1-2; the table's D call, TRBD1, has no DNA check behind it. TRBV12-2 is designated a pseudogene. The CDR3 totals 14 residues. CDR3 bases: TGTGCAAGTCGCCCTGACAGGCCCCCCTATGGCTACACCTTC. Translating gives CASRPDRPPYGYTF.

This clone was picked up one time. The J gene is TRBJ2-2, the V gene TRBV25-1, with 7 bases aligning to TRBD1. The CDR3 covers 15 residues. CDR1 MGHDK and CDR2 SYGVNS come from the germline V gene. V shed 4 bases and J 5 bases; nucleotides not matched to a gene: 7. The CDR3 protein is CASSAATGLTGELFF. The CDR3 region has the DNA TGTGCCAGCAGTGCCGCGACAGGGCTAACCGGGGAGCTGTTTTTT. The whole variable domain, filled in from reference TRBV25-1 and TRBJ2-2, reads EADIYQTPRYLVIGTGKKITLECSQTMGHDKMYWYQQDPGMELHLIHYSYGVNSTEKGDLSSESTVSRIRTEHFPLTLESARPSHTSQYLCASSAATGLTGELFFGEGSRLTVL.

The V call is TRBV11-2, the J call TRBJ1-4; 9 bases line up with TRBD1. This CDR3 is built from 15 residues. The ends lost 4 bases at V and 7 bases at J; junction bases unmatched: 7. CDR1 is SGHAT and CDR2 is FQNNGV in the germline V gene. DNA of the CDR3: TGTGCCAGCAGCTCACCGGGACAGGGAGGTGAAAAACTGTTTTTT. This codes for CASSSPGQGGEKLFF.

The rearrangement links TRBV7-9 to TRBJ1-4; tentative D call: TRBD1 (5 bases). The CDR3 has 12 amino acids. Germline CDR1 and CDR2: SEHNR and FQNEAQ (reference sequence). V was cut by 5 bases and J by 8 bases, with 9 bases left in between. DNA for the CDR3: TGTGCCAGCAGCCCAGGGATGGAAAAACTGTTTTTT. Translated: CASSPGMEKLFF.

A few counts support this clone. This chain connects TRBV15 to TRBJ2-1, with 7 bases matching TRBD1. The germline V gene has CDR1 LNHNV and CDR2 YYDKDF (reference sequence). The CDR3 loop spans 13 amino acids. After removal of 10 bases from V and 8 bases from J, the junction contained 11 bases not matched to a gene. The CDR3 DNA sequence: TGTGCCATCCCCGGGACAGTGACGGATGAGCAGTTCTTC. It is translated as CAIPGTVTDEQFF. The full variable domain, its missing parts supplied by reference TRBV15 and TRBJ2-1, is DAMVIQNPRYQVTQFGKPVTLSCSQTLNHNVMYWYQQKSSQAPKLLFHYYDKDFNNEADTPDNFQSRRPNTSFCFLDIRSPGLGDTAMYLCAIPGTVTDEQFFGPGTRLTVL.

This chain links TRBV7-9 with TRBJ2-5, with 7 nucleotides matching TRBD2. Germline V gene sequence: CDR1 SEHNR, CDR2 FQNEAQ (reference sequence). J gave up 4 bases and V 6 bases, and 14 bases lay outside the gene matches. This CDR3 has 16 amino acids. CDR3 in DNA: TGTGCCAGCAGGATCGGCGGCAAGCGGGAAACAGAGACCCAGTACTTC. Translated, it gives CASRIGGKRETETQYF.

This clone was seen only a few times. The chain is built from TRBV9 and TRBJ2-1, with D tentatively TRBD2 (6 bases). Trimming cost V 0 bases and J 4 bases, with 14 bases left between them. This CDR3 is 16 amino acids long. Germline CDR1 is SGDLS and CDR2 is YYNGEE. In nucleotides, the CDR3 is TGTGCCAGCAGCGTAGTTGCTAGCGCGGGGTACAATGAGCAGTTCTTC. This translates into CASSVVASAGYNEQFF.

As DNA, the CDR3 is TGCGCCAGCAGCCAAGAAGGCGGGAGCTCCTACAATGAGCAGTTCTTC. As protein: CASSQEGGSSYNEQFF. The rearrangement joins TRBV4-1 to TRBJ2-1; 7 positions match TRBD2. Germline loops: CDR1 MGHRA, CDR2 YSYEKL. The CDR3 totals 16 residues. Unmatched junction bases numbered 2, after V lost 0 bases and J lost 0 bases.

This sequence joins TRBV19 and TRBJ1-5; possibly TRBD1 for D (6 bases). The germline gives CDR1 LNHDA, CDR2 SQIVND (reference sequence). The CDR3 covers 15 residues. The V end was cut by 3 bases, the J end by 4 bases, with 13 bases between. The CDR3 loop is CASSISQGNNQPQHF. CDR3 in DNA: TGTGCCAGTAGTATCAGTCAGGGGAATAATCAGCCCCAGCATTTT. Looking up the rest from reference TRBV19 and TRBJ1-5 gives the full variable domain: DGGITQSPKYLFRKEGQNVTLSCEQNLNHDAMYWYRQDPGQGLRLIYYSQIVNDFQKGDIAEGYSVSREKKESFPLTVTSAQKNPTAFYLCASSISQGNNQPQHFGDGTRLSIL.

This sequence joins TRBV19 and TRBJ2-1; no firm D call. Trimming took 1 base from V and 9 from J, leaving 10 bases between them. The CDR3 is 13 amino acids. Germline assignment: CDR1 LNHDA and CDR2 SQIVND (reference sequence). The CDR3 loop is CASSIVRQAEQFF. CDR3 nucleotide sequence: TGTGCCAGTAGTATAGTACGGCAGGCTGAGCAGTTCTTC.

The chain is built from TRBV6-6 and TRBJ2-6; tentatively, D is TRBD2 (5 bases). CDR3 length: 12 amino acids. Germline V CDR1 and CDR2: MNHNY, SVGAGI (reference sequence). V lost 6 bases, J lost 7 bases, and 7 bases lay in between. CDR3 amino acids: CASSRGANVLTF. The DNA of the CDR3 is TGTGCCAGCAGCCGGGGAGCCAACGTCCTGACTTTC.

This clone was seen a few times. The rearrangement links TRBV5-1 to TRBJ1-5, with a tentative D call TRBD1 (6 bases). V was trimmed by 4 bases and J by 7 bases, leaving 15 bases between them. CDR3 size: 14 residues. Germline CDR1 SGHRS, CDR2 YFSETQ. The CDR3 here is CASSTGGGGQPQHF. CDR3 DNA: TGCGCCAGCAGCACCGGGGGCGGGGGACAGCCCCAGCATTTT.

The V and J genes are TRBV4-2 and TRBJ1-4; TRBD1 is a possible D gene (5 bases). Trimming removed 6 bases from V and 2 bases from J, with 7 bases in between. The CDR3 runs to 13 residues. Germline-derived CDR1 and CDR2 are LGHNA and YNFKEQ. The CDR3 region has the DNA TGTGCCAGCAGTAGGGGCACTAATGAAAAACTGTTTTTT. This encodes CASSRGTNEKLFF.